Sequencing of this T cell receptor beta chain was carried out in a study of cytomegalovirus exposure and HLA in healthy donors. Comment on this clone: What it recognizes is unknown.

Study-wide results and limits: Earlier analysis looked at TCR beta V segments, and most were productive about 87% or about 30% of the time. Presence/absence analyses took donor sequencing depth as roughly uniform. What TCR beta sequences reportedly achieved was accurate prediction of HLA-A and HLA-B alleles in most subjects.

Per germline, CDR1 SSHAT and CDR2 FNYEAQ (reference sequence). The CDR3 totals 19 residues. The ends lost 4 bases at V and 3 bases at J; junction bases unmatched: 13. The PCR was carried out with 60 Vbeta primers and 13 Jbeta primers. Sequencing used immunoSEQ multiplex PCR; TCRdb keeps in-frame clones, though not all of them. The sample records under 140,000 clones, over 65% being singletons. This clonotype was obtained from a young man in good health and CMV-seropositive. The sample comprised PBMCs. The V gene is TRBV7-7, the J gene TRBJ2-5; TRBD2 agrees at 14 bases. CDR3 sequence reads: CASSYRLAGGPHLEETQYF. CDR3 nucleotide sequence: TGTGCCAGCAGCTACAGACTAGCGGGGGGGCCCCACCTAGAAGAGACCCAGTACTTC. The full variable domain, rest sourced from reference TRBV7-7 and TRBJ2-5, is GAGVSQSPRYKVTKRGQDVTLRCDPISSHATLYWYQQALGQGPEFLTYFNYEAQPDKSGLPSDRFSAERPEGSISTLTIQRTEQRDSAMYRCASSYRLAGGPHLEETQYFGPGTRLLVL.